A selection of T cell receptor beta chains follows, all from one sample in a study of response to subunit inactivated influenza vaccine. TCRdb ran MiXCR on the RT-PCR reads and lists one entry per CDR3 protein. The sample has 750,000 to 850,000 distinct CDR3 sequences, approximately 17% seen once; the top ten hold 9.5% to 13%. The sequences come from PBMCs from blood, collected about 5 days after vaccination. All receptors derive from a man aged 50-60 years who received an inactivated influenza vaccine. The CDR3 runs from the conserved cysteine through the conserved F or W. Each record gives: V gene, J gene, clone size, D gene, CDR3 DNA, CDR3 protein. A D gene is named only where the DNA matches it firmly. Clone size is given for some rows only: seen once, a few or many times, or a class if the clone is expanded.

TRBV20-1,TRBJ2-7,NA,NA,TGCAGTGCTAGAGACGGGCTTAAGGGGAGAGGGGGACTTTCCTACGAGCAGTACTTC,CSARDGLKGRGGLSYEQYF
TRBV3-1,TRBJ2-1,few,TRBD2,TGTGCCAGCAGCTTTAGCGGGCCCGGCAGGAATGAGCAGTTCTTC,CASSFSGPGRNEQFF
TRBV5-1,TRBJ2-5,NA,NA,TGCGCCAGCAGCGTCGCCGGGACTCAAGAGACCCAGTACTTC,CASSVAGTQETQYF
TRBV6-5,TRBJ2-7,few,NA,TGTGCCAGCAGAGATAGCCGCGAGCAGTACTTC,CASRDSREQYF
TRBV20-1,TRBJ1-5,NA,NA,TGCAGTGCTGAGGGACGGAGTAGCAATCAGCCCCAGCATTTT,CSAEGRSSNQPQHF
TRBV7-3,TRBJ2-1,few,NA,TGTGCCAGCAGCCCAGAGCGGTGGAGCTCCTACAATGAGCAGTTCTTC,CASSPERWSSYNEQFF
TRBV6-2/TRBV6-3,TRBJ2-1,NA,NA,TGTGCCAGCAGTTACGGGGCGGGAAACAAGTTCTTC,CASSYGAGNKFF
TRBV12-3/TRBV12-4,TRBJ2-6,NA,NA,TGTGCCAGCAGTTTCGGAGGCTGGGCCAACGTCCTGACTTTC,CASSFGGWANVLTF
TRBV7-8,TRBJ2-1,few,TRBD2,TGTGCCAGCAGCTTAGCGCCTAGCGGGATTGTATGGGCAATCTATGAGCAGTTCTTC,CASSLAPSGIVWAIYEQFF
TRBV7-2,TRBJ2-3,few,NA,TGTGCCAGCAGTCCCCTGAGATCTAGCACAGATACGCAGTATTTT,CASSPLRSSTDTQYF
TRBV5-1,TRBJ2-7,NA,NA,TGCGCCAGCAGCTTGGCCCCAGGGTCCGGCTCCTACGAGCAGTACTTC,CASSLAPGSGSYEQYF
TRBV6-5,TRBJ1-1,NA,TRBD1,TGTGCCAGCAGTTACTCGTTTACCCACAGGGGTACTGAAGCTTTCTTT,CASSYSFTHRGTEAFF
TRBV2,TRBJ1-5,NA,NA,TGTGCCAGCAGTGGCTCCTATTATAGCAATCAGCCCCAGCATTTT,CASSGSYYSNQPQHF
TRBV28,TRBJ2-1,NA,NA,TGTGCCAGCAGTTTAGAGGCTGGGGGCCGCTCCTACAATGAGCAGTTCTTC,CASSLEAGGRSYNEQFF
TRBV28,TRBJ2-5,NA,TRBD1,TGTGCCAGCAGTTCAGAAACAGGGGCCCCTTGGGGGCAAGAGACCCAGTACTTC,CASSSETGAPWGQETQYF
TRBV7-2,TRBJ2-3,few,NA,TGTGCCAGCAGCTTAGTTAGCGGTTTTAGCACAGATACGCAGTATTTT,CASSLVSGFSTDTQYF
TRBV29-1,TRBJ2-2,many,TRBD1,TGCAGCGTTGAAGATCGACAGGGGGCGCTTGCCGGGGAGCTGTTTTTT,CSVEDRQGALAGELFF
TRBV7-9,TRBJ1-1,few,NA,TGTGCCAGCAGCTATCGAGCCAGGAACACTGAAGCTTTCTTT,CASSYRARNTEAFF
TRBV4-3,TRBJ2-7,NA,NA,TGCGCCAGCAGCCATCGTGGAGGCCCGTCCTACGAGCAGTACTTC,CASSHRGGPSYEQYF